Listed here are 15 T cell receptor beta chains from one sample, sequenced in a study of identical twins. TCRdb redid the calling of the 5' RACE reads with MiXCR, one entry per CDR3 protein. The sample contains about 790,000 distinct CDR3 sequences, about 20% of which appear only once. These data are also associated with another study on T cells expressing NK-cell markers.

Input material: PBMCs. All receptors come from a woman younger than 30 in good health.

This clonotype was picked up a small number of times. CDR3 in DNA: TGTGCCATTCGAGGGGGCTTAGGAGGCTACACCTTC. Amino acids: CAIRGGLGGYTF. The V and J genes are TRBV10-3 and TRBJ1-2; 7 bases map to TRBD1. This CDR3 is built from 12 residues. Germline V gene data show CDR1 as ENHRY and CDR2 as SYGVKD. J gave up 8 bases and V 9 bases, and 9 bases lay outside the gene matches.

This clonotype was seen a handful of times. This chain links TRBV12-3 or TRBV12-4 with TRBJ2-1; no reliable D call. The CDR3 runs 13 residues. V was pared by 6 bases and J by 9 bases, with 15 bases between. The CDR3 sequence is CASRTASHPEQFF. For the CDR3, the DNA is TGTGCCAGCAGGACCGCCAGCCACCCTGAGCAGTTCTTC.

A few counts support this clonotype. CDR3 bases: TGTGCCAGTCCTCGCACCGGGACAGGGAACTACGAGCAGTACTTC. Translating gives CASPRTGTGNYEQYF. The chain uses TRBV2 and TRBJ2-7; 9 bases are a match to TRBD1. With V trimmed by 9 bases and J by 3 bases, 12 bases remained unmatched. The CDR3 has 15 residues. Per the germline V gene, CDR1 is SNHLY and CDR2 is FYNNEI.

The chain has TRBV11-2 and TRBJ2-5; D not certain. The ends were cut back, 5 bases at V and 4 bases at J, with 20 bases in the middle. From germline, CDR1 is SGHAT and CDR2 FQNNGV. The CDR3 runs to 16 residues. Here the CDR3 DNA reads TGTGCCAGCAGCGCCTCCAACCACCTTTCCCGAGAGACCCAGTACTTC. It specifies CASSASNHLSRETQYF.

The V and J genes are TRBV20-1 and TRBJ2-3; D gene unclear. Trimming shortened V by 8 bases and J by 3 bases, and 15 bases separated the two germline ends. This CDR3 contains 13 residues. Germline V gene sequence: CDR1 DFQATT, CDR2 SNEGSKA (reference sequence). The CDR3 protein is CSLSRILTDTQYF. In DNA form, the CDR3 reads TGCAGTTTAAGCAGGATATTAACAGATACGCAGTATTTT.

This clonotype came up many times. The rearrangement links TRBV20-1 to TRBJ2-7; 10 bases map to TRBD1. Losses at the gene ends were 3 bases for V and 4 bases for J; bases not matched to a gene: 6. CDR3 size: 14 residues. Germline V gene data show CDR1 as DFQATT and CDR2 as SNEGSKA (reference sequence). The DNA of the CDR3 is TGCAGTGCTAGGGACGGACAGGGGGATTACGAGCAGTACTTC. This gives the protein CSARDGQGDYEQYF.

The rearrangement links TRBV7-2 to TRBJ2-7, with 9 nucleotides matching TRBD1. With 3 bases clipped from V and 1 base from J, the junction kept 7 bases outside the gene matches. The CDR3 spans 16 residues. The germline V gene encodes CDR1 SGHTA and CDR2 FQGNSA. The CDR3 DNA reads as TGTGCCAGCAGCTTGATGGGACAGGGTGGTTCCTACGAGCAGTACTTC. Translated: CASSLMGQGGSYEQYF.

This CDR3 reads CSASRGPGQETQYF. The DNA of the CDR3 is TGCAGTGCTAGTAGAGGGCCAGGTCAAGAGACCCAGTACTTC. V usage is TRBV20-1 and J usage is TRBJ2-5; the D gene is possibly TRBD2 (5 bases). Looked up from germline, CDR1 is DFQATT and CDR2 is SNEGSKA (reference sequence). The V and J ends lost 3 bases and 2 bases respectively, with 13 bases between them. This CDR3 spans 14 amino acids.

The CDR3 spells CASSARTGGFTDTQYF. In DNA form, the CDR3 reads TGTGCCAGCAGCGCACGAACAGGGGGATTCACAGATACGCAGTATTTT. V usage is TRBV7-9 and J usage is TRBJ2-3, with 8 bases aligning to TRBD1. The V and J ends lost 5 bases and 2 bases, in that order; junction bases with no gene match: 9. This CDR3 contains 16 residues. The germline V gene encodes CDR1 SEHNR and CDR2 FQNEAQ (reference sequence).

This clonotype was seen more than once but under ten times. The CDR3 nucleotides are TGTGCCAGCAGGTCCGCGGGGGGTTACAATGAGCAGTTCTTC. This codes for CASRSAGGYNEQFF. The chain couples TRBV12-3 or TRBV12-4 to TRBJ2-1; 8 bases line up with TRBD2. Losses at the gene ends were 6 bases for V and 4 bases for J; bases not matched to a gene: 5. The CDR3 extends over 14 amino acids.

This clonotype was recorded many times. The chain recombines TRBV12-3 or TRBV12-4 with TRBJ2-1; D not certain. The CDR3 consists of 11 residues. V gave up 3 bases and J gave up 7 bases, with 4 bases separating them. Here the CDR3 reads CASSFMNEQFF. In DNA, the CDR3 is TGTGCCAGCAGTTTTATGAATGAGCAGTTCTTC.

This chain uses TRBV5-1 with TRBJ2-5, with D unclear. The V and J ends lost 1 base and 2 bases respectively, with 9 bases between them. There are 14 residues in the CDR3. Germline values: CDR1 SGHRS, CDR2 YFSETQ. As DNA, the CDR3 is TGCGCCAGCAGCTTGATTGGCACTCAAGAGACCCAGTACTTC. This codes for CASSLIGTQETQYF.

Points on this clonotype: Germline and junction disagree at one end, which may indicate a read error. The chain is built from TRBV29-1 and TRBJ2-3, with no clear D. The CDR3 spans 10 residues. CDR1 is SQVTM, CDR2 ANQGSEA, per germline. The CDR3 DNA is TGCAGCGTCGGCCCCCCCGATCCGGATTTT. It specifies CSVGPPDPDF.

V and J are TRBV5-1 and TRBJ1-2, with D maybe TRBD1 (6 bases). The V and J ends lost 1 base and 0 bases respectively, with 10 bases between them. The CDR3 is 15 residues long. Germline V gene sequence: CDR1 SGHRS, CDR2 YFSETQ. The CDR3 here is CASSLPDRANYGYTF. Here the CDR3 DNA reads TGCGCCAGCAGCTTGCCGGACAGAGCTAACTATGGCTACACCTTC.

This clonotype was picked up a small number of times. The J gene is TRBJ2-7, the V gene TRBV7-8, with no clear D. The CDR3 is made up of 16 amino acids. Trimming left V 2 bases short and J 0 bases short, with 14 bases between. The V gene's germline CDR1 is SGHVS and CDR2 FQNEAQ. CDR3 sequence (DNA): TGTGCCAGCAGCTTACTCGGCAGTCCGGGCTCCTACGAGCAGTACTTC. Amino acids: CASSLLGSPGSYEQYF.